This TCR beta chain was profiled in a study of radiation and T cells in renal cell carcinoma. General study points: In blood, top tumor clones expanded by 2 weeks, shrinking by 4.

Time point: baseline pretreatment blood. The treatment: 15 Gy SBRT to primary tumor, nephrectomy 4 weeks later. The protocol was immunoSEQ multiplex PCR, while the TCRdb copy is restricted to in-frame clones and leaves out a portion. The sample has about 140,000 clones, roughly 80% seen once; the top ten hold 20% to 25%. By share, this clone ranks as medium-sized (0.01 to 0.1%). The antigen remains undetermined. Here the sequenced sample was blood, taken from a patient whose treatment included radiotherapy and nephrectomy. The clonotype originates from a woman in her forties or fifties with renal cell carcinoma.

The chain's CDR3 is CASSPPSGITDTQYF. CDR3 coding DNA: TGTGCCAGCAGTCCCCCTAGCGGGATCACAGATACGCAGTATTTT. The genes are TRBV28 and TRBJ2-3; 9 nucleotides line up with TRBD2. Germline values: CDR1 MDHEN, CDR2 SYDVKM. The CDR3 has 15 amino acids. V shed 5 bases, J shed 2 bases, and the junction held 5 bases outside the gene matches.